This entry concerns a single TCR beta chain. The antigen is undetermined. Given the absence of the conserved phenylalanine or tryptophan at the CDR3 end, a read error is likely. TCRdb passed the reads through MiXCR, listing each CDR3 protein once. The sample consists of over 55,000 distinct CDR3 sequences, around 21% of them appearing once. The data were obtained in a study of T cell repertoires in cytomegalovirus infection. Study summary: HLA-B-restricted CMV epitopes that are well studied were used alongside recently identified HLA-C-restricted ones. A matching HLA type, together with CMV infection, was signaled by public TCR beta signatures.

General study results and limits: CMV-specific TCR beta clonotypes restricted by HLA-C dominated the ex vivo response. Pooled public TCR beta family frequency picked out CMV carriers with the relevant HLA.

Germline-derived CDR1 and CDR2 are SGHAT and FQNNGV. The ends were cut back, 6 bases at V and 10 bases at J, with 10 bases in the middle. The CDR3 loop spans 11 amino acids. The sequenced sample was CD8+ T cells from cultured PBMCs, obtained from culture after CMV antigen stimulation. The clonotype originates from a human donor in good health (CMV status not recorded). Some clones in this sample may be carry-over from other donors' samples. The chain has TRBV11-2 and TRBJ2-1; D unresolved. The DNA for the CDR3 is TGTGCCAGCAGTTTGTGGGAAGAGCAGTTCTTG. Amino acids: CASSLWEEQFL.